Many counts were recorded for the clone carrying this T cell receptor (beta chain). As yet, its antigen is unknown. These data are taken from a study of regulatory T cells in long-lasting Graves disease. Whole-study findings and limits: Favoring TRBV28, TRBJ1-2 and TRBJ2-5 was a feature seen in persistent disease. Among the persistent patients, 2,741 public clonotypes were shared, more than the approximately 1,000 shared among new patients.

This sample's time point: newly diagnosed GD, antithyroid drugs for less than 3 months. The TCR library was made from RNA extracted from PBMCs. A peripheral blood sample, about 9.4 milliliters in volume, was drawn into EDTA tubes. V lost 3 bases, J lost 5 bases, and 10 bases lay in between. This CDR3 contains 13 residues. Investigators prepared the TCR beta libraries by applying iRepertoire HTBI primers and Arm-PCR of CDR3 regions. TCRdb reprocessed the multiplex PCR reads via MiXCR and lists one record per CDR3 protein. The data show roughly 380,000 distinct CDR3 sequences, less than 20% seen once. The TCR sequence derives from a female donor with Graves disease. The source was peripheral blood mononuclear cells (PBMCs), collected at new diagnosis, from a patient treated with antithyroid drugs. The V and J genes are TRBV12-3 or TRBV12-4 and TRBJ2-5, with D uncertain. CDR3: CASSFQLPETQYF. The CDR3 bases are TGTGCCAGCAGTTTCCAATTACCTGAGACCCAGTACTTC.